The 4 T cell receptor beta chains reported below all come from one sample, sequenced in a study of regulatory T cells in long-lasting Graves disease. The time point is: newly diagnosed GD, antithyroid drugs for less than 3 months. Making the TCR library involved RNA that had been extracted from PBMCs. To make TCR beta libraries, researchers used iRepertoire HTBI primers and Arm-PCR of CDR3 regions. In TCRdb, the multiplex PCR reads were re-called with MiXCR into one record per CDR3 protein. Of roughly 500,000 distinct CDR3 sequences in the sample, roughly 15% are singletons; the top ten hold approximately 19%. These data also featured in a second study, about T cells in Graves' hyperthyroidism and ophthalmopathy.

Sequenced here: peripheral blood mononuclear cells (PBMCs), sampled at new diagnosis, from a patient treated with antithyroid drugs. The receptors derive from a woman aged 45-65 years with Graves disease.

This clonotype has more than one count but fewer than ten. The gene calls are TRBV6-5 and TRBJ1-4, with 9 bases aligning to TRBD1. Germline CDR1 and CDR2: MNHEY and SVGAGI. This CDR3 has 16 residues. Unmatched junction bases numbered 7, after V lost 0 bases and J lost 8 bases. CDR3 DNA sequence: TGTGCCAGCAGTTACTCGACCGGGACAGGGTTGGAAAAACTGTTTTTT. As protein: CASSYSTGTGLEKLFF.

There are a few counts of this clonotype. V gene TRBV20-1 combines with J gene TRBJ2-1, with a weak D call TRBD2 (6 bases). Trimming left V 6 bases short and J 3 bases short, with 18 bases between. The germline V gene encodes CDR1 DFQATT and CDR2 SNEGSKA (reference sequence). The CDR3 spans 15 residues. CDR3 bases: TGCAGTGCCCATAGATGGGACTCCAACTACAATGAGCAGTTCTTC. This sequence encodes CSAHRWDSNYNEQFF.

Remarks on this clonotype: This is likely a read error, given that the CDR3 carries no conserved phenylalanine or tryptophan at its end. The rearrangement links TRBV11-2 to TRBJ2-7; unclear D gene. This CDR3 has 14 residues. The germline V gene has CDR1 SGHAT and CDR2 FQNNGV. Trimming took 5 bases from V and 0 from J, leaving 11 bases between them. CDR3 DNA sequence: TGTGCCAGCAGCCCCCGCGTGGCCTCCTACGAGCAGTACTCC. Its translation: CASSPRVASYEQYS.

This clonotype was observed at least ten times. This chain uses TRBV5-1 with TRBJ2-1, with D unresolved. Germline loops: CDR1 SGHRS, CDR2 YFSETQ. There are 15 residues in the CDR3. V was clipped by 3 bases and J by 0 bases, with 10 bases between them. The CDR3 spells CASSSADSSYNEQFF. CDR3 in DNA: TGCGCCAGCAGCTCGGCGGATAGCTCCTACAATGAGCAGTTCTTC.